This T cell receptor (beta chain) stems from a study of blood T cell repertoires in COVID-19. Study overall: The origin of the acute and convalescent COVID-19 samples was the United States, Italy and Spain. Nucleic acid was either cDNA or gDNA, and it came from T cells, B-cell-depleted T cells, or PBMCs.

As originally analysed: By means of reference gene primer amplification, nucleated cell counts were estimated. Repertoires were generated with immunoSEQ multiplex PCR, while TCRdb's copy carries only in-frame clones and drops some. That table furnishes V, J and clone size, whereas the DNA furnished D and trimming. The sample holds about 20,000 clones, around 89% seen once. In germline, CDR1 is SGHRS, CDR2 YFSETQ. V lost 3 bases and J lost 4, with 13 bases in between. The CDR3 totals 14 residues. Material: peripheral blood. This TCR was recovered from a woman aged 60-70 years with active COVID-19. V usage is TRBV5-1 and J usage is TRBJ1-1; D is undetermined. CDR3 sequence: CASSWAMDGTEAFF. The CDR3 DNA reads TGCGCCAGCAGCTGGGCCATGGATGGCACTGAAGCTTTCTTT.